The T cell receptor beta chain under discussion was sequenced for a study of blood T cell repertoires in COVID-19. Study-level background: The study drew acute and convalescent COVID-19 samples from the United States, Italy and Spain.

CDR1 ENHRY and CDR2 SYGVKD come from the germline V gene. The V and J ends lost 4 bases and 6 bases, in that order; junction bases with no gene match: 5. The CDR3 spans 15 residues. Under the authors' procedure: For nucleated cells, counts were estimated from reference gene primer amplification. Data came from immunoSEQ multiplex PCR; TCRdb stores just in-frame clones and leaves some out. The V and J calls and clone size are taken from that table; D and trimming were inferred from the DNA. Counted here are 95,000 to 150,000 clones, around 80% occurring once; the ten biggest clones make up more than 15%.

The chain is built from TRBV10-3 and TRBJ2-5; 13 bases are a match to TRBD2. Specimen: peripheral blood. This TCR was recovered from a man in his 60s with active or convalescent COVID-19. The CDR3 region has the DNA TGTGCCATCAGTGGAGAGGGACTAGCGGGGAAGACCCAGTACTTC. This sequence encodes CAISGEGLAGKTQYF.